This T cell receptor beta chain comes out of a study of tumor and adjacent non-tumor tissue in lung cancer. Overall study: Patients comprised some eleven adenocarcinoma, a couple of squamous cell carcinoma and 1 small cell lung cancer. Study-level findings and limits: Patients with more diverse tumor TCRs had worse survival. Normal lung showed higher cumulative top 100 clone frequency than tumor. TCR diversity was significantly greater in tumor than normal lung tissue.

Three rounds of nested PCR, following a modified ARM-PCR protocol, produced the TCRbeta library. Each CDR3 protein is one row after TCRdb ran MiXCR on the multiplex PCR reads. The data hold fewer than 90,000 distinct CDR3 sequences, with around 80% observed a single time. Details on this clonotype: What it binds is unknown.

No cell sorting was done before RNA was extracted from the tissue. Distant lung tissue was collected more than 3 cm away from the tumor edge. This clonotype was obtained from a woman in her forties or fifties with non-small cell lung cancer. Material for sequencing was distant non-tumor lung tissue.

The DNA of the CDR3 is TGCGCCAGCGGCTCGCTGGGCTTCGGCGGGGAGCTGTTTTTT. The encoded protein is CASGSLGFGGELFF. V and J are TRBV5-1 and TRBJ2-2, with D unclear. The CDR3 runs to 14 residues. CDR1 and CDR2 (germline): SGHRS, YFSETQ. The V end lost 7 bases, the J end lost 7 bases, and 17 bases lay between the germline ends.